These 32 T cell receptor beta chains share one sample of origin, sequenced in a study of cytomegalovirus exposure and HLA in healthy donors. With 60 Vbeta and 13 Jbeta primers, the PCR was carried out. Profiling relied on immunoSEQ multiplex PCR, and the TCRdb table lists in-frame clones only, not all of them. The data hold some 65,000 clones, with about 72% observed a single time. The sample taken for sequencing was PBMCs. The source of these receptors is a girl aged 5 to 17 in good health and CMV-seropositive.

V usage is TRBV4-1 and J usage is TRBJ1-1, with D perhaps TRBD1 (5 bases). CDR1 and CDR2 from the germline V gene are MGHRA and YSYEKL. Trimming took off 1 base at V and 1 base at J, with 13 bases between the two ends. The CDR3 covers 16 residues. CDR3 in amino acids: CASSQVDSHGNTEAFF. The CDR3 DNA sequence: TGCGCCAGCAGCCAAGTCGACAGTCATGGGAACACTGAAGCTTTCTTT.

The J gene is TRBJ2-1, the V gene TRBV2; a possible D gene is TRBD2 (5 bases). This CDR3 has 12 residues. Between the trimmed V and J ends, which lost 4 bases and 4 bases, there was a span of 5 bases. CDR1 is SNHLY, CDR2 FYNNEI, per germline. CDR3 nucleotides: TGTGCCAGCAGTGGACTATACAATGAGCAGTTCTTC. Amino acids: CASSGLYNEQFF. The full variable domain, completed using reference TRBV2 and TRBJ2-1, is EPEVTQTPSHQVTQMGQEVILRCVPISNHLYFYWYRQILGQKVEFLVSFYNNEISEKSEIFDDQFSVERPDGSNFTLKIRSTKLEDSAMYFCASSGLYNEQFFGPGTRLTVL.

V and J are TRBV19 and TRBJ1-4; perhaps TRBD1 as D (5 bases). Looked up from germline, CDR1 is LNHDA and CDR2 is SQIVND (reference sequence). This CDR3 is built from 14 residues. The V end was cut by 6 bases, the J end by 4 bases, with 12 bases between. This CDR3 is CASRLQANNEKLFF. CDR3 coding DNA: TGTGCCAGTAGACTACAGGCCAATAATGAAAAACTGTTTTTT.

The V call is TRBV5-6, the J call TRBJ1-6; no reliable D call. CDR3 size: 15 residues. Deletions cut 1 base from V and 7 bases from J, with 12 bases between. Germline V CDR1 and CDR2: SGHDT, YYEEEE. CDR3 in DNA: TGTGCCAGCAGCTTGTTCGGCGGGTACAATTCACCCCTCCACTTT. Its translation is CASSLFGGYNSPLHF.

The V gene is TRBV10-2, the J gene TRBJ2-5, with D possibly being TRBD2 (5 bases). The ends were cut back, 6 bases at V and 1 base at J, with 18 bases in the middle. This CDR3 comprises 16 residues. Looked up from germline, CDR1 is WSHSY and CDR2 is SAAADI. The DNA of the CDR3 is TGCGCCAGCAGGGAAAGACGGGGATACCTCCAAGAGACCCAGTACTTC. Amino acid sequence: CASRERRGYLQETQYF.

The chain has TRBV11-2 and TRBJ1-2, with TRBD1 as a possible D gene (5 bases). Germline CDR1 and CDR2: SGHAT and FQNNGV. The CDR3 length is 13 residues. V lost 3 bases, J lost 4 bases, and 9 bases lay in between. The DNA for the CDR3 is TGTGCCAGCAGCTTTGGTGGGGCCTATGGCTACACCTTC. Translated, it gives CASSFGGAYGYTF. The full variable domain, in which reference TRBV11-2 and TRBJ1-2 provide the parts outside the CDR3, is EAGVAQSPRYKIIEKRQSVAFWCNPISGHATLYWYQQILGQGPKLLIQFQNNGVVDDSQLPKDRFSAERLKGVDSTLKIQPAKLEDSAVYLCASSFGGAYGYTFGSGTRLTVV.

The rearrangement joins TRBV7-2 to TRBJ2-7; 7 nucleotides line up with TRBD2. The CDR3 has 15 amino acids. Per germline, CDR1 SGHTA and CDR2 FQGNSA. The junction had 10 bases not matched to a gene; V was cut back by 5 bases and J by 3 bases. CDR3 coding DNA: TGTGCCAGCAGCCCTCATCCCGGACTAGACTACGAGCAGTACTTC. Its translation: CASSPHPGLDYEQYF.

The gene calls are TRBV10-3 and TRBJ2-7, with a weak D call TRBD2 (6 bases). Per the germline V gene, CDR1 is ENHRY and CDR2 is SYGVKD. This CDR3 region has 14 residues. The V end lost 5 bases, the J end lost 4 bases, and 15 bases lay between the germline ends. The CDR3 bases are TGTGCCATCAGTCTGATAAAGGAGGGATACGAGCAGTACTTC. This encodes CAISLIKEGYEQYF.

There are a few counts of this clone. The J gene is TRBJ2-7, the V gene TRBV27; perhaps TRBD2 as D (6 bases). Trimming cost V 10 bases and J 0 bases, with 19 bases left between them. This CDR3 is built from 15 residues. From germline, CDR1 is MNHEY and CDR2 SMNVEV (reference sequence). CDR3 in DNA: TGTGCCACTTATAGTGGGAGCGGGCCCTCCTACGAGCAGTACTTC. Translating it yields CATYSGSGPSYEQYF.

The J gene is TRBJ2-3, the V gene TRBV7-9, with a tentative D call TRBD1 (6 bases). Trimming pared 5 bases from V and 2 bases from J, leaving 26 bases between. This CDR3 contains 19 residues. CDR1 and CDR2 from the germline V gene are SEHNR and FQNEAQ (reference sequence). CDR3 in DNA: TGTGCCAGCAGCCCACATCTCGTAAGGCTAGAGGGGGACACAGATACGCAGTATTTT. Translated: CASSPHLVRLEGDTDTQYF.

The chain joins TRBV6-5 to TRBJ2-5; D is perhaps TRBD2 (6 bases). Germline loops: CDR1 MNHEY, CDR2 SVGAGI. V gave up 2 bases and J gave up 1 base, with 8 bases separating them. CDR3 size: 14 residues. CDR3 bases: TGTGCCAGCAGTTACGGGCGGGGCCAAGAGACCCAGTACTTC. This translates into CASSYGRGQETQYF.

This clone was seen a few times. This chain joins TRBV4-1 and TRBJ2-1, with 9 nucleotides matching TRBD2. The CDR3 loop spans 16 amino acids. The germline V gene encodes CDR1 MGHRA and CDR2 YSYEKL. J gave up 3 bases and V 0 bases, and 3 bases lay outside the gene matches. This chain's CDR3 is CASSQEGLADYNEQFF. CDR3 sequence (DNA): TGCGCCAGCAGCCAAGAGGGACTAGCCGACTACAATGAGCAGTTCTTC.

This clone was counted only a few times. The same CDR3 can be traced to other DNA sequences in this sample. This chain links TRBV10-3 with TRBJ2-3, with a weak D call TRBD1 (7 bases). The germline V gene has CDR1 ENHRY and CDR2 SYGVKD. The CDR3 runs to 15 residues. Trimming shortened V by 0 bases and J by 3 bases, and 10 bases separated the two germline ends. CDR3 sequence reads: CAISESAGGTDTQYF. CDR3 nucleotide sequence: TGTGCCATCAGTGAGTCTGCAGGGGGGACAGATACGCAGTATTTT.

The genes are TRBV4-3 and TRBJ2-3, with D possibly TRBD1 on 5 matching bases. The length of the CDR3 is 14 residues. Germline assignment: CDR1 LGHNA and CDR2 YSLEER. Deletions cut 3 bases from V and 4 bases from J, with 11 bases between. CDR3 sequence reads: CASSHVRVPDTQYF. The CDR3 region has the DNA TGCGCCAGCAGCCACGTCAGGGTACCAGATACGCAGTATTTT.

The rearrangement uses TRBV4-1 and TRBJ2-7, with TRBD2 matching over 9 bases. The germline V gene encodes CDR1 MGHRA and CDR2 YSYEKL. The CDR3 length is 16 residues. V gave up 0 bases and J gave up 3 bases; unmatched junction bases: 6. In nucleotides, the CDR3 is TGCGCCAGCAGCCAAGATAAACTAGCGGGTATCTACGAGCAGTACTTC. Protein sequence: CASSQDKLAGIYEQYF.

The chain combines TRBV6-5 with TRBJ2-5; 9 nucleotides align to TRBD1. The CDR3 runs to 15 residues. The trim removed 1 base at V and 3 bases at J, leaving 3 bases unmatched. Germline lookup yields CDR1 MNHEY and CDR2 SVGAGI. CDR3 bases: TGTGCCAGCAGTTACTGGGGGACAGGGAAAGAGACCCAGTACTTC. This encodes CASSYWGTGKETQYF.

The chain has TRBV5-1 and TRBJ1-1; no firm D call. The germline V gene encodes CDR1 SGHRS and CDR2 YFSETQ. This CDR3 has 15 amino acids. V was clipped by 2 bases and J by 4 bases, with 15 bases between them. The CDR3: CASSFQHSGSTEAFF. The CDR3 DNA is TGCGCCAGCAGCTTCCAACACTCGGGAAGCACTGAAGCTTTCTTT.

V and J are TRBV14 and TRBJ1-2; 7 bases match TRBD1. The V gene end was trimmed by 2 bases and the J gene end by 2 bases; junction bases not matched to a gene: 2. The CDR3 sequence is 14 residues long. The germline V gene encodes CDR1 SGHDN and CDR2 FVKESK. The CDR3 sequence is CASSQMTGNYGYTF. CDR3 nucleotides: TGTGCCAGCAGCCAAATGACAGGGAACTATGGCTACACCTTC.

Relative to its sample, this clone is medium-sized. J is TRBJ1-1 and V is TRBV10-3; no reliable D call. CDR3 length equals 13 residues. The V end was cut by 5 bases, the J end by 3 bases, with 10 bases between. Germline lookup yields CDR1 ENHRY and CDR2 SYGVKD. The CDR3 protein is CAISPTGDTEAFF. The CDR3 DNA sequence: TGTGCCATCAGTCCAACCGGGGACACTGAAGCTTTCTTT.

The chain joins TRBV21-1 to TRBJ1-4; the table's D call of TRBD1 was not tested on the DNA. TRBV21-1 is deemed a pseudogene. The CDR3 contains 18 residues. In DNA form, the CDR3 reads TGTGCCAGCAGCAAAGCCCAGGGGTTAGGCGCAACTAATGAAAAACTGTTTTTT. It is translated as CASSKAQGLGATNEKLFF.

This chain connects TRBV28 to TRBJ2-2; 9 nucleotides agree with TRBD2. Germline V gene lookup returns CDR1 MDHEN and CDR2 SYDVKM. With V trimmed by 3 bases and J by 3 bases, 5 bases remained unmatched. The CDR3 runs to 16 residues. The CDR3 nucleotides read TGTGCCAGCAGTTTGCTGACTAGCGGAGACACCGGGGAGCTGTTTTTT. As protein: CASSLLTSGDTGELFF.

In its sample, this clone was seen once. CDR3 sequence reads: CASSTGSGANVLTF. In nucleotides, the CDR3 is TGTGCCAGCAGCACCGGCTCTGGGGCCAACGTCCTGACTTTC. This rearrangement joins TRBV28 to TRBJ2-6; D call uncertain. The ends were cut back, 6 bases at V and 0 bases at J, with 6 bases in the middle. The CDR3 loop spans 14 amino acids. The germline V gene encodes CDR1 MDHEN and CDR2 SYDVKM.

V gene TRBV28 combines with J gene TRBJ2-6, with 9 bases identical to TRBD1. Trimming removed 6 bases from V and 0 bases from J; junction bases left unmatched: 21. The CDR3 has 22 amino acids. Per the germline V gene, CDR1 is MDHEN and CDR2 is SYDVKM. CDR3 DNA sequence: TGTGCCAGCAGCGAATACCTAAGAGGGTGGGACAGGGACTACTCTGGGGCCAACGTCCTGACTTTC. Amino acids: CASSEYLRGWDRDYSGANVLTF.

This clone was observed once. The chain has TRBV14 and TRBJ2-3; TRBD2 matches 13 bases. With V trimmed by 6 bases and J by 12 bases, 9 bases remained unmatched. This CDR3 region has 14 residues. CDR1 SGHDN and CDR2 FVKESK come from the germline V gene. This CDR3 reads CASRRTSGSFPQYF. As DNA, the CDR3 is TGTGCCAGCAGGCGGACTAGCGGGAGTTTTCCCCAGTATTTT.

This clone occurred once. The chain combines TRBV10-1 with TRBJ1-4; tentative D call: TRBD1 (5 bases). V was cut by 10 bases and J by 8 bases, with 20 bases left in between. In germline, CDR1 is WNHNN, CDR2 SYGVQD (reference sequence). The CDR3 extends over 14 amino acids. CDR3 sequence reads: CAITAGEDAEKLFF. The CDR3 DNA is TGCGCCATTACCGCGGGGGAGGATGCGGAAAAACTGTTTTTT.

CDR3 bases: TGTGCCATCAGTGTTAAGCGGGAACCCGGGGAGCTGTTTTTT. This gives the protein CAISVKREPGELFF. V gene TRBV10-3 combines with J gene TRBJ2-2, with 7 bases lining up with TRBD2. CDR1 ENHRY and CDR2 SYGVKD come from the germline V gene. V trimming: 4 bases; J trimming: 6 bases; junction bases outside the gene matches: 5. The CDR3 loop spans 14 amino acids.

The chain couples TRBV2 to TRBJ1-4; 7 bases are a match to TRBD1. CDR3 length: 16 residues. With V trimmed by 6 bases and J by 0 bases, 7 bases remained unmatched. Germline CDR1 is SNHLY and CDR2 is FYNNEI. CDR3 amino acids: CASRGTGDATNEKLFF. In DNA, the CDR3 is TGTGCCAGCAGGGGAACAGGGGATGCAACTAATGAAAAACTGTTTTTT.

The rearrangement links TRBV6-1 to TRBJ1-2, with TRBD1 matching 7 bases. V gave up 10 bases and J gave up 2 bases; unmatched junction bases: 10. The germline V gene encodes CDR1 MNHNS and CDR2 SASEGT. The CDR3 consists of 14 residues. The CDR3 nucleotides are TGTGCCACCGGAAGGGGGCTGCACAACTATGGCTACACCTTC. It encodes CATGRGLHNYGYTF.

The chain carries TRBV5-4 and TRBJ1-2; 9 nucleotides line up with TRBD1. The CDR3 loop spans 15 amino acids. Trimming at V came to 0 bases and at J to 6 bases, leaving 6 bases not matched to a gene. Per the germline V gene, CDR1 is SGHNT and CDR2 is YYREEE (reference sequence). This CDR3 is CASSLAGQGGHGYTF. CDR3 sequence (DNA): TGTGCCAGCAGCTTGGCGGGACAGGGAGGGCATGGCTACACCTTC.

This clone was counted a single time. J is TRBJ1-2 and V is TRBV7-2; D unclear. The ends were cut back, 4 bases at V and 1 base at J, with 16 bases in the middle. CDR1 is SGHTA, CDR2 FQGNSA, per germline. The CDR3 consists of 16 residues. CDR3 residues: CASSSPLLGGNYGYTF. The CDR3 nucleotides read TGTGCCAGCAGCTCACCTCTCCTTGGAGGTAACTATGGCTACACCTTC.

The chain employs TRBV5-1 and TRBJ2-5; 9 bases align to TRBD2. J gave up 2 bases and V 0 bases, and 5 bases lay outside the gene matches. The CDR3 loop spans 16 amino acids. Germline assignment: CDR1 SGHRS and CDR2 YFSETQ. This CDR3 is CASSLVGAGGQETQYF. Here the CDR3 DNA reads TGCGCCAGCAGCTTGGTGGGGGCGGGGGGGCAAGAGACCCAGTACTTC.

This clone was seen a few times. This chain connects TRBV27 to TRBJ1-2, with D unresolved. Trimming took off 5 bases at V and 0 bases at J, with 4 bases between the two ends. The CDR3 totals 12 residues. From germline, CDR1 is MNHEY and CDR2 SMNVEV (reference sequence). The CDR3 DNA is TGTGCCAGCAGTCCCACTAACTATGGCTACACCTTC. Residues: CASSPTNYGYTF.